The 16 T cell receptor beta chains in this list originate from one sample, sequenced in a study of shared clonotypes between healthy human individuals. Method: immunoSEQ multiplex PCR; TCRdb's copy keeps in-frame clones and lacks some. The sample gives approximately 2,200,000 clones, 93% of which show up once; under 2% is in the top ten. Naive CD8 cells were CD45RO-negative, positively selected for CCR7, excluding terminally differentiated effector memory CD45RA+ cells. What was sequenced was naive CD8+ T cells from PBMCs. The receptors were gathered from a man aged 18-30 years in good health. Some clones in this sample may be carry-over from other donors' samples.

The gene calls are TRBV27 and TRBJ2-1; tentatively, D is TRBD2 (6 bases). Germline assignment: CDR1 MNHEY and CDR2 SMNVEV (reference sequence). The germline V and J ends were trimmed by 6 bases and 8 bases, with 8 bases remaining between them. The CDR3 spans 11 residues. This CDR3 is CASSPGDEQFF. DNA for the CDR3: TGTGCCAGCAGCCCGGGGGATGAGCAGTTCTTC.

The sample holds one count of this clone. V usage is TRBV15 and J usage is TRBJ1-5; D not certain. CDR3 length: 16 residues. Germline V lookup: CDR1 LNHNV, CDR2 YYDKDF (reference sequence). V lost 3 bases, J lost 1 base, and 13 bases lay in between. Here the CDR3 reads CATSSPLSVSNQPQHF. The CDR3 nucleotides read TGTGCCACCAGCAGTCCCCTCTCGGTGAGCAATCAGCCCCAGCATTTT.

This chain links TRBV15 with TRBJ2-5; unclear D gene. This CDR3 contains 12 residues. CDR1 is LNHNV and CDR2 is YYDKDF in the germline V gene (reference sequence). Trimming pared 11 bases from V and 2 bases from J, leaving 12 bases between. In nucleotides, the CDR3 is TGTGCCGCCGAGACCGAACAAGAGACCCAGTACTTC. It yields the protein CAAETEQETQYF.

CDR3 bases: TGTGCCACCAGCAGCCGGAGGACAGCAGAGGACTATGGCTACACCTTC. Translated, it gives CATSSRRTAEDYGYTF. This chain links TRBV15 with TRBJ1-2, with D perhaps matching TRBD1 (6 bases). This CDR3 spans 16 amino acids. CDR1 and CDR2 from the germline V gene are LNHNV and YYDKDF (reference sequence). With 3 bases removed from V and 3 bases from J, the gap between germline ends came to 17 bases.

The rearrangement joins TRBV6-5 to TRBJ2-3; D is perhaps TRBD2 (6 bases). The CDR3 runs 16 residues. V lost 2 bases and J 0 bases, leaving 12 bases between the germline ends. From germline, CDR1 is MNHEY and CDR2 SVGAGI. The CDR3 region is CASSYARDISTDTQYF. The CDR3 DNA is TGTGCCAGCAGTTACGCGCGGGATATTAGCACAGATACGCAGTATTTT.

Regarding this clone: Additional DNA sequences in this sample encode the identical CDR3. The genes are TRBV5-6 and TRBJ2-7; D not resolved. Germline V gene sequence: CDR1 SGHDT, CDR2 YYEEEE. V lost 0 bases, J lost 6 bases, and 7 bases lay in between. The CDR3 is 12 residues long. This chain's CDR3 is CASSLEGGEQYF. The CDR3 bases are TGTGCCAGCAGCTTGGAAGGCGGCGAGCAGTACTTC.

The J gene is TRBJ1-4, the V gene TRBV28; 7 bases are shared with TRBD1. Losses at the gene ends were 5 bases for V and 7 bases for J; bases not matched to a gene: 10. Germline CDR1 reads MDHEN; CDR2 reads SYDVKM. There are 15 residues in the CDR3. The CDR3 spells CASSASGGWGEKLFF. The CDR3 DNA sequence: TGTGCCAGCAGTGCCTCAGGGGGGTGGGGTGAAAAACTGTTTTTT.

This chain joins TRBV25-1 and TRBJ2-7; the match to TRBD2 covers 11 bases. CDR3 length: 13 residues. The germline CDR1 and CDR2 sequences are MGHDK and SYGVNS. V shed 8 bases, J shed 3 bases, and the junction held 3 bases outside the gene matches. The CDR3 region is CASQTSGNYEQYF. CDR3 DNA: TGTGCCAGCCAGACTAGCGGGAACTACGAGCAGTACTTC.

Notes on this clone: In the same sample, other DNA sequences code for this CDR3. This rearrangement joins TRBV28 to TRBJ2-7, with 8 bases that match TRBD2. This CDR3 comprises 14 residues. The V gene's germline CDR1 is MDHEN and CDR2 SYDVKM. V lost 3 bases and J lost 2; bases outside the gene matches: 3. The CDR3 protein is CASSFGTSTYEQYF. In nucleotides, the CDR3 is TGTGCCAGCAGTTTCGGGACTAGTACCTACGAGCAGTACTTC.

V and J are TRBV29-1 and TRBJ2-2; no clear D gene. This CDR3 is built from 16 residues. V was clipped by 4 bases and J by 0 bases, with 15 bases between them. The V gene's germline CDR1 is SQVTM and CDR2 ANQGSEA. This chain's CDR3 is CSVAQPGVSNTGELFF. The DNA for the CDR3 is TGCAGCGTTGCACAGCCTGGGGTCTCGAACACCGGGGAGCTGTTTTTT.

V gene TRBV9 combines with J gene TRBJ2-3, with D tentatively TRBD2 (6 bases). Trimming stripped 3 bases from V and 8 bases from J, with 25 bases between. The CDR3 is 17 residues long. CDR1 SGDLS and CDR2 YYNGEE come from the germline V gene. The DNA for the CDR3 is TGTGCCAGCAGCGACCCCTTCGGGGTAGCGGCCCATGGTACGCAGTATTTT. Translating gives CASSDPFGVAAHGTQYF.

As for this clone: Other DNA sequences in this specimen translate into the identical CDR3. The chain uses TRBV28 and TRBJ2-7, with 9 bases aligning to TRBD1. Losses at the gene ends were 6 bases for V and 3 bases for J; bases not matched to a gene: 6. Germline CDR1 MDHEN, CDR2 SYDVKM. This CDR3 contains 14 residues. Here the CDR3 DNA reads TGTGCCAGCAGCCCGGACAGGGGCGGCTACGAGCAGTACTTC. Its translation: CASSPDRGGYEQYF.

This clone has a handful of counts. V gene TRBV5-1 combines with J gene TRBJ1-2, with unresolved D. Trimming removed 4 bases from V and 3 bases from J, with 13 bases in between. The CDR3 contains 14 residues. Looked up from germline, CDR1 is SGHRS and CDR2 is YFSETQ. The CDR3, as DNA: TGCGCCAGCAGCCCCGTAAGATGGGACTATGGCTACACCTTC. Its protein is CASSPVRWDYGYTF.

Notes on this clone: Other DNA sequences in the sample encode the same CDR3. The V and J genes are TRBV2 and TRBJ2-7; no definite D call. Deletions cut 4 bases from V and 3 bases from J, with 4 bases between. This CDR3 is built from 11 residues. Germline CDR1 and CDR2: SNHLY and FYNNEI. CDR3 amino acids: CASSVGYEQYF. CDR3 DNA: TGTGCCAGCAGTGTGGGCTACGAGCAGTACTTC.

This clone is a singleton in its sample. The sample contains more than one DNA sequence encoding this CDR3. The CDR3 DNA is TGTGCCAGCAGTCCCAGGAACACCGGGGAGCTGTTTTTT. Amino acid sequence: CASSPRNTGELFF. The genes are TRBV27 and TRBJ2-2; the D is unclear. V was clipped by 5 bases and J by 1 base, with 5 bases between them. Looked up from germline, CDR1 is MNHEY and CDR2 is SMNVEV (reference sequence). CDR3 length: 13 amino acids.

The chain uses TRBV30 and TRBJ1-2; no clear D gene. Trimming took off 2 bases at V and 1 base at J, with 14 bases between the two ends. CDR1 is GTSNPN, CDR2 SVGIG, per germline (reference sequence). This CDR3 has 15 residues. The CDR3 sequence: CAWSPGSSHNYGYTF. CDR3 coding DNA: TGTGCCTGGAGTCCGGGGAGCTCTCATAACTATGGCTACACCTTC.